One sample yielded the 2 T cell receptor beta chains listed below, sequenced in a study of Graves' ophthalmopathy and Graves' hyperthyroidism. Using RNA transcripts, the TCR beta CDR3 regions were amplified. RT-PCR was first run with HTBI primers, then multiplex PCR in a second round. TCRdb reprocessed the multiplex PCR reads via MiXCR and lists one record per CDR3 protein. The table includes 360,000 or so distinct CDR3 sequences, about 17% detected once. The sequenced sample was peripheral blood. All receptors come from a young woman with Graves' ophthalmopathy.

The rearrangement joins TRBV27 to TRBJ1-1; 8 bases map to TRBD1. The germline V gene has CDR1 MNHEY and CDR2 SMNVEV (reference sequence). Trimming removed 2 bases from V and 11 bases from J; junction bases left unmatched: 16. The CDR3 loop spans 16 amino acids. The CDR3, as DNA: TGTGCCAGCAGTTTAATCGGGACAGGACGCCATATGAGGGCTTTCTTT. It translates to CASSLIGTGRHMRAFF.

The genes are TRBV28 and TRBJ1-3, with D maybe TRBD1 (5 bases). The CDR3 extends over 18 amino acids. The V and J ends lost 0 bases and 0 bases respectively, with 15 bases between them. Germline CDR1 is MDHEN and CDR2 is SYDVKM. CDR3 sequence: CASSLWAGGGISGNTIYF. CDR3 in DNA: TGTGCCAGCAGTTTATGGGCCGGTGGGGGGATCTCTGGAAACACCATATATTTT.